The entry that follows covers one TCR beta chain sequence. The entry originates in a study of T cell changes during pregnancy in multiple sclerosis. Clones were read by immunoSEQ multiplex PCR, and TCRdb kept only the in-frame ones, dropping some. The table lists about 39,000 clones, around 93% of them singletons. The CDR3 is 15 residues long. The V gene end was trimmed by 4 bases and the J gene end by 2 bases; junction bases not matched to a gene: 7. The germline gives CDR1 MGHRA, CDR2 YSYEKL. Sequences were derived from CD4+ T cells from peripheral blood mononuclear cells, sampled after pregnancy. The V and J genes are TRBV4-1 and TRBJ2-7, with TRBD2 identical over 8 bases. The receptor comes from a female donor with multiple sclerosis, enrolled in a pregnancy study. CDR3 in DNA: TGCGCCAGCAGCCTCTTCAGCGGGGGCACCTACGAGCAGTACTTC. Protein product: CASSLFSGGTYEQYF.